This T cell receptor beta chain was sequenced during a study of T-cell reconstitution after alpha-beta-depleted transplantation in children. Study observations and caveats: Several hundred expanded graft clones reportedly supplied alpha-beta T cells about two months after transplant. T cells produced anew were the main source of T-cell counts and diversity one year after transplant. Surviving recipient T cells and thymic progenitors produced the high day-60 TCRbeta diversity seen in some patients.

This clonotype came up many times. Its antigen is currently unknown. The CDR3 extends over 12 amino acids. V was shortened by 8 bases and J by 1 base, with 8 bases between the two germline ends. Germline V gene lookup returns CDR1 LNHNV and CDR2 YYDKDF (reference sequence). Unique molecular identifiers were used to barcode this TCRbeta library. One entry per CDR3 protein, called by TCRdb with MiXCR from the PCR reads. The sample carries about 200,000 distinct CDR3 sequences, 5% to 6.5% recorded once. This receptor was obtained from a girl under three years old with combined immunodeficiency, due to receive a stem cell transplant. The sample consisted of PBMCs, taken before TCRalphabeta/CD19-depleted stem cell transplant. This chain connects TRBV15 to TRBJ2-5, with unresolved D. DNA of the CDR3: TGTGCCACCGAAGGCCTCCAAGAGACCCAGTACTTC. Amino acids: CATEGLQETQYF.